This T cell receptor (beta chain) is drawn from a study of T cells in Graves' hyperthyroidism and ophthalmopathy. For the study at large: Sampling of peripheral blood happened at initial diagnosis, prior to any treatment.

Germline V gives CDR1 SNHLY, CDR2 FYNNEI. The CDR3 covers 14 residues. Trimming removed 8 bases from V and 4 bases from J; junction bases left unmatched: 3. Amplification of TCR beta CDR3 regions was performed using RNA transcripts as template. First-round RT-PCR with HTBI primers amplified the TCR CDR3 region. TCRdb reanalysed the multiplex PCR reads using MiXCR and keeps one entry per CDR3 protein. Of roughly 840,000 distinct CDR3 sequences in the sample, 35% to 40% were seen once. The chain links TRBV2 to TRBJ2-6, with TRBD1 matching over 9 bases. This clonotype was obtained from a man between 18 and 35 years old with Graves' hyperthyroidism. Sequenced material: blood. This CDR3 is CASLQGAGANVLTF. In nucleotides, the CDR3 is TGTGCCAGCCTACAGGGGGCCGGGGCCAACGTCCTGACTTTC.